This entry lists 25 T cell receptor beta chains sequenced from one sample in a study of blood T cell repertoires in COVID-19. Here immunoSEQ multiplex PCR was the method, and the copy in TCRdb shows in-frame clones only, minus some. The sample lists around 15,000 clones, more than 70% occurring once. The sample consisted of peripheral blood. Receptors originate from a human donor in a cohort sampled during active COVID-19.

The chain joins TRBV24-1 to TRBJ1-2; 7 bases are shared with TRBD1. With 4 bases clipped from V and 4 bases from J, the junction kept 5 bases outside the gene matches. Germline V gene lookup returns CDR1 KGHDR and CDR2 SFDVKD. CDR3 length equals 14 residues. Here the CDR3 reads CATSESGTVYGYTF. The CDR3 DNA follows: TGTGCCACCAGTGAGTCCGGGACAGTCTATGGCTACACCTTC.

This clone showed up just once. This chain joins TRBV6-2 or TRBV6-3 and TRBJ2-2; D perhaps matches TRBD2 (5 bases). Trimming stripped 4 bases from V and 2 bases from J, with 17 bases between. Germline V gene data show CDR1 as MNHEY and CDR2 as SVGEGT. The CDR3 sequence is 17 residues long. The CDR3 loop is CASSSKYPGVNTGELFF. DNA for the CDR3: TGTGCCAGCAGTTCCAAGTACCCCGGGGTTAACACCGGGGAGCTGTTTTTT.

The chain recombines TRBV6-5 with TRBJ1-2; possible D gene TRBD1, 5 bases. CDR3 size: 15 residues. Germline assignment: CDR1 MNHEY and CDR2 SVGAGI. V shed 0 bases and J shed 1 base, with 9 bases lying between them. CDR3 region: CASSYSGGINYGYTF. As DNA, the CDR3 is TGTGCCAGCAGTTACTCGGGGGGTATTAACTATGGCTACACCTTC.

This chain uses TRBV5-6 with TRBJ1-2, with unresolved D. Germline V lookup: CDR1 SGHDT, CDR2 YYEEEE. V was pared by 4 bases and J by 4 bases, with 11 bases between. The CDR3 covers 13 residues. The CDR3 region is CASSIAGIYGYTF. The CDR3 bases are TGTGCCAGCAGCATCGCCGGGATCTATGGCTACACCTTC.

The rearrangement links TRBV10-3 to TRBJ2-3, with TRBD1 matching 8 bases. V was clipped by 7 bases and J by 3 bases; unmatched bases: 3. The CDR3 is 13 residues long. In germline, CDR1 is ENHRY, CDR2 SYGVKD. DNA of the CDR3: TGTGCCATCACTGGACAGGGTACAGATACGCAGTATTTT. Amino acid sequence: CAITGQGTDTQYF.

This rearrangement joins TRBV30 to TRBJ1-6; unclear D gene. In germline, CDR1 is GTSNPN, CDR2 SVGIG (reference sequence). This CDR3 is built from 13 residues. V dropped 1 base and J dropped 8 bases, with 9 bases sitting between them. For the CDR3, the DNA is TGTGCCTGGAGTGAGATCGAGGATTCACCCCTCCACTTT. Residues: CAWSEIEDSPLHF.

J is TRBJ2-2 and V is TRBV27; no clear D. CDR1 MNHEY and CDR2 SMNVEV come from the germline V gene (reference sequence). This CDR3 has 13 amino acids. V was trimmed by 2 bases and J by 6 bases, leaving 7 bases between them. CDR3 in DNA: TGTGCCAGCAGTTTAAATGGCCCCGGGGAGCTGTTTTTT. Translating gives CASSLNGPGELFF.

This chain joins TRBV2 and TRBJ1-2; possibly TRBD1 for D (6 bases). Germline CDR1 SNHLY, CDR2 FYNNEI. V was trimmed by 6 bases and J by 8 bases, leaving 16 bases between them. This CDR3 region has 13 residues. DNA for the CDR3: TGTGCCAGCAGCCGACAGGACCCGGGCGGCTACACCTTC. Its protein product is CASSRQDPGGYTF.

This rearrangement joins TRBV19 to TRBJ2-5, with a weak D call TRBD2 (6 bases). V shed 5 bases and J shed 1 base, with 11 bases lying between them. The CDR3 length is 14 residues. The germline V gene encodes CDR1 LNHDA and CDR2 SQIVND (reference sequence). CDR3 sequence reads: CASSGAGPQETQYF. In DNA, the CDR3 is TGTGCCAGTAGTGGGGCGGGGCCCCAAGAGACCCAGTACTTC.

The V call is TRBV18, the J call TRBJ1-3; D remains unclear. V lost 0 bases and J lost 0, with 9 bases in between. The germline V gene encodes CDR1 KGHSH and CDR2 LQKENI. This CDR3 comprises 16 residues. CDR3 region: CASSPPLAFSGNTIYF. CDR3 sequence (DNA): TGTGCCAGCTCACCACCGTTAGCCTTCTCTGGAAACACCATATATTTT.

The chain is built from TRBV19 and TRBJ1-6; D not certain. Per the germline V gene, CDR1 is LNHDA and CDR2 is SQIVND (reference sequence). The CDR3 has 14 residues. V lost 2 bases and J lost 4, with 6 bases in between. The CDR3 protein is CASSITEYNSPLHF. The CDR3 coding sequence is TGTGCCAGTAGTATAACAGAGTATAATTCACCCCTCCACTTT.

The rearrangement joins TRBV7-9 to TRBJ2-1, with D unresolved. Germline values: CDR1 SEHNR, CDR2 FQNEAQ (reference sequence). The V end lost 1 base, the J end lost 7 bases, and 14 bases lay between the germline ends. The CDR3 has 15 residues. The CDR3: CASSLGQALWNEQFF. CDR3 sequence (DNA): TGTGCCAGCAGCTTAGGGCAGGCTCTTTGGAATGAGCAGTTCTTC.

The chain links TRBV11-3 to TRBJ2-3; D is ambiguous. Trimming stripped 1 base from V and 4 bases from J, with 12 bases between. This CDR3 has 15 residues. CDR1 and CDR2 from the germline V gene are SGHNT and YENEEA. CDR3 amino acids: CASSLGSGGADTQYF. As DNA, the CDR3 is TGTGCCAGCAGCTTAGGCTCGGGTGGCGCAGATACGCAGTATTTT.

This chain uses TRBV3-1 (or the pseudogene TRBV3-2) with TRBJ2-1; possible D gene TRBD2, 6 bases. The germline V and J ends were trimmed by 0 bases and 3 bases, with 9 bases remaining between them. Germline V gene sequence: CDR1 LGHDT, CDR2 YNNKEL (reference sequence). There are 15 residues in the CDR3. The CDR3 nucleotides read TGTGCCAGCAGCCAAGATCTGGAGGGCTACAATGAGCAGTTCTTC. It encodes CASSQDLEGYNEQFF.

V gene TRBV21-1 combines with J gene TRBJ2-7; the table's D gene call, TRBD1, was not cross checked with the DNA. TRBV21-1 is flagged as a pseudogene. The CDR3 has 16 residues. CDR3 in DNA: TGTGCCAGCAGCAAGCGTTCTTTCAGGGACACCTACGAGCAGTACTTC. It encodes CASSKRSFRDTYEQYF.

This chain uses TRBV7-9 with TRBJ2-5; 8 bases agree with TRBD1. After removal of 4 bases from V and 5 bases from J, the junction contained 9 bases not matched to a gene. This CDR3 has 15 amino acids. CDR1 and CDR2 from the germline V gene are SEHNR and FQNEAQ (reference sequence). CDR3 in amino acids: CASSYGQGEGETQYF. In nucleotides, the CDR3 is TGTGCCAGCAGCTATGGACAGGGCGAGGGGGAGACCCAGTACTTC. The entire variable domain, with the rest obtained from reference TRBV7-9 and TRBJ2-5, is as follows: DTGVSQNPRHKITKRGQNVTFRCDPISEHNRLYWYRQTLGQGPEFLTYFQNEAQLEKSRLLSDRFSAERPKGSFSTLEIQRTEQGDSAMYLCASSYGQGEGETQYFGPGTRLLVL.

The V gene is TRBV2, the J gene TRBJ1-5; D is ambiguous. Germline CDR1 is SNHLY and CDR2 is FYNNEI. V lost 2 bases, J lost 2 bases, and 4 bases lay in between. CDR3 length: 13 residues. CDR3 region: CASSEQGNQPQHF. CDR3 in DNA: TGTGCCAGCAGTGAACAGGGCAATCAGCCCCAGCATTTT. The variable domain in full, completed from reference TRBV2 and TRBJ1-5, reads EPEVTQTPSHQVTQMGQEVILRCVPISNHLYFYWYRQILGQKVEFLVSFYNNEISEKSEIFDDQFSVERPDGSNFTLKIRSTKLEDSAMYFCASSEQGNQPQHFGDGTRLSIL.

The chain couples TRBV5-6 to TRBJ2-7, with D unresolved. CDR1 and CDR2 (germline): SGHDT, YYEEEE. This CDR3 spans 16 amino acids. With 0 bases removed from V and 0 bases from J, the gap between germline ends came to 13 bases. As DNA, the CDR3 is TGTGCCAGCAGCTTGGCCGTGTTTCTAAGCTCCTACGAGCAGTACTTC. It encodes CASSLAVFLSSYEQYF.

The chain uses TRBV6-4 and TRBJ1-2; a possible D gene is TRBD1 (6 bases). With 1 base removed from V and 5 bases from J, the gap between germline ends came to 8 bases. This CDR3 region has 13 residues. CDR1 MRHNA and CDR2 SNTAGT come from the germline V gene. For the CDR3, the DNA is TGTGCCAGCAGTGACTTACAGGGATATGGCTACACCTTC. Translation: CASSDLQGYGYTF.

This clone turned up a few times. V is TRBV28 and J is TRBJ2-7; unclear D gene. Germline V lookup: CDR1 MDHEN, CDR2 SYDVKM. Trimming removed 6 bases from V and 4 bases from J, with 13 bases in between. This CDR3 spans 13 amino acids. The DNA for the CDR3 is TGTGCCAGCAGCGTAGGAGTTGGGTACGAGCAGTACTTC. Translating it yields CASSVGVGYEQYF.

This chain links TRBV29-1 with TRBJ2-3; TRBD2 might be the D (5 bases). Germline values: CDR1 SQVTM, CDR2 ANQGSEA. This CDR3 has 13 amino acids. Deletions cut 2 bases from V and 3 bases from J, with 9 bases between. CDR3 protein: CSVEPRATDTQYF. CDR3 nucleotide sequence: TGCAGCGTTGAACCGAGGGCAACAGATACGCAGTATTTT.

The genes are TRBV3-1 (or the pseudogene TRBV3-2) and TRBJ1-2, with D unclear. CDR1 and CDR2 from the germline V gene are LGHDT and YNNKEL (reference sequence). The CDR3 length is 15 residues. Trimming pared 1 base from V and 2 bases from J, leaving 11 bases between. CDR3 amino acids: CASSQGFSRNYGYTF. The CDR3 coding sequence is TGTGCCAGCAGCCAAGGTTTCTCCAGAAACTATGGCTACACCTTC.

The CDR3 loop is CAWSLQDVGGYTF. The CDR3 DNA reads TGTGCCTGGAGCCTACAGGATGTGGGCGGCTACACCTTC. The gene calls are TRBV30 and TRBJ1-2, with D tentatively TRBD1 (5 bases). Germline CDR1 GTSNPN, CDR2 SVGIG (reference sequence). Deletions cut 3 bases from V and 8 bases from J, with 16 bases between. This CDR3 comprises 13 residues.

The gene calls are TRBV5-1 and TRBJ2-1, with 8 bases aligning to TRBD2. Trimming took 0 bases from V and 3 from J; bases not matched to a gene: 2. Germline CDR1 and CDR2: SGHRS and YFSETQ. CDR3 length: 15 amino acids. This CDR3 reads CASSLEAGVYNEQFF. The DNA of the CDR3 is TGCGCCAGCAGCTTGGAAGCGGGGGTCTACAATGAGCAGTTCTTC.

The rearrangement joins TRBV11-2 to TRBJ2-6; D remains unclear. The CDR3 runs 15 residues. Germline-derived CDR1 and CDR2 are SGHAT and FQNNGV. Trimming left V 2 bases short and J 3 bases short, with 8 bases between. CDR3 in DNA: TGTGCCAGCAGCTTATACGAACTTGGGGCCAACGTCCTGACTTTC. This encodes CASSLYELGANVLTF.